These T cell receptor beta chains were read from a single sample in a study of cytomegalovirus exposure and HLA in healthy donors. Sequencing used immunoSEQ multiplex PCR; TCRdb keeps in-frame clones, though not all of them. Of about 150,000 clones in the sample, about 83% were seen once. Sequenced sample: PBMCs. Receptors originate from a man aged 40-49 years in good health and CMV-seropositive. Both conserved end residues are part of each CDR3. Fields, in order: CDR3 protein, CDR3 DNA, V gene, clone size, D gene, J gene. A D gene is named only where the DNA matches it firmly. The size of a clone is reported for some rows only, either as once, few or many, or as a class for expanded clones.

CDR3: CASRGLASSTDTQYF
DNA: TGCGCCAGCAGGGGACTAGCGAGTAGCACAGATACGCAGTATTTT
V: TRBV5-1
size: .
D: TRBD2
J: TRBJ2-3

CDR3: CSVARVEAFF
DNA: TGCAGCGTTGCTCGGGTTGAAGCTTTCTTT
V: TRBV29-1
size: .
D: .
J: TRBJ1-1

CDR3: CASSVGIAGIMNEQFF
DNA: TGTGCCAGCAGCGTAGGGATAGCGGGAATTATGAATGAGCAGTTCTTC
V: TRBV9
size: .
D: TRBD2
J: TRBJ2-1

CDR3: CASSQDPRESTNEKLFF
DNA: TGCGCCAGCAGCCAAGATCCGCGGGAGTCAACTAATGAAAAACTGTTTTTT
V: TRBV4-1
size: .
D: .
J: TRBJ1-4

CDR3: CASSQTGGQWETQYF
DNA: TGTGCCAGCAGCCAGACAGGGGGCCAGTGGGAGACCCAGTACTTC
V: TRBV14
size: .
D: TRBD1
J: TRBJ2-5

CDR3: CASSRAGEYNEQFF
DNA: TGTGCCAGCAGCCGAGCGGGAGAGTACAATGAGCAGTTCTTC
V: TRBV11-2
size: .
D: TRBD2
J: TRBJ2-1

CDR3: CASSLLGAQETQYF
DNA: TGTGCCAGCAGTTTACTCGGAGCTCAAGAGACCCAGTACTTC
V: TRBV28
size: .
D: .
J: TRBJ2-5

CDR3: CASSIVGGGANYGYTF
DNA: TGTGCCAGTAGTATAGTCGGTGGAGGCGCTAACTATGGCTACACCTTC
V: TRBV19
size: .
D: .
J: TRBJ1-2

CDR3: CASSQVGSQGYEQYF
DNA: TGCGCCAGCAGCCAAGTAGGGTCGCAGGGCTACGAGCAGTACTTC
V: TRBV4-1
size: .
D: .
J: TRBJ2-7

CDR3: CASSQDMGGRNTEAFF
DNA: TGTGCCAGCAGCCAAGATATGGGGGGTCGGAACACTGAAGCTTTCTTT
V: TRBV5-4
size: .
D: .
J: TRBJ1-1

CDR3: CASSWTGGYEQYF
DNA: TGTGCCAGCAGTTGGACAGGGGGCTACGAGCAGTACTTC
V: TRBV2
size: .
D: TRBD1
J: TRBJ2-7

CDR3: CASSLAPTHRTEAFF
DNA: TGTGCCAGCAGCTTAGCCCCCACTCATCGAACTGAAGCTTTCTTT
V: TRBV4-2
size: .
D: .
J: TRBJ1-1

CDR3: CASSETRGGPYEQYF
DNA: TGTGCCAGCAGCGAGACTAGGGGAGGGCCCTACGAGCAGTACTTC
V: TRBV7-2
size: .
D: TRBD2
J: TRBJ2-7

CDR3: CAWSVAGEQPQHF
DNA: TGTGCCTGGAGTGTCGCGGGAGAGCAGCCCCAGCATTTT
V: TRBV30
size: .
D: .
J: TRBJ1-5

CDR3: CASSSTGMGETQYF
DNA: TGTGCCAGCAGCTCCACAGGGATGGGAGAGACCCAGTACTTC
V: TRBV7-2
size: .
D: .
J: TRBJ2-5

CDR3: CASSYSPRGSGELFF
DNA: TGTGCCAGCAGTTACTCGCCCAGGGGTTCCGGGGAGCTGTTTTTT
V: TRBV6-5
size: .
D: .
J: TRBJ2-2

CDR3: CAPVSYEQYF
DNA: TGTGCCCCCGTTAGCTACGAGCAGTACTTC
V: TRBV10-3
size: few
D: .
J: TRBJ2-7

CDR3: CASSQDVSGVGGYTF
DNA: TGTGCCAGCAGCCAAGATGTATCGGGGGTTGGAGGCTACACCTTC
V: TRBV4-2
size: .
D: .
J: TRBJ1-2

CDR3: CASSEDPSGTYEQYF
DNA: TGTGCCAGCAGTGAAGATCCTAGCGGGACCTACGAGCAGTACTTC
V: TRBV6-1
size: few
D: TRBD2
J: TRBJ2-7

CDR3: CASNDPGQIYGYTF
DNA: TGTGCCAGCAATGACCCGGGACAGATCTATGGCTACACCTTC
V: TRBV2
size: .
D: TRBD1
J: TRBJ1-2

CDR3: CASSPTSGWDTQYF
DNA: TGTGCCAGCAGTCCCACTTCGGGGTGGGATACGCAGTATTTT
V: TRBV6-5
size: .
D: .
J: TRBJ2-3

CDR3: CASSPAGDTQYF
DNA: TGTGCCAGCAGCCCCGCGGGGGATACGCAGTATTTT
V: TRBV11-2
size: .
D: .
J: TRBJ2-3

CDR3: CASSPGTGDYTDTQYF
DNA: TGCGCCAGCAGCCCCGGGACAGGGGATTACACAGATACGCAGTATTTT
V: TRBV5-1
size: .
D: TRBD1
J: TRBJ2-3

CDR3: CASSHGDRTGLRAKNIQYF
DNA: TGTGCCAGCAGCCACGGGGACCGAACAGGACTACGGGCCAAAAACATTCAGTACTTC
V: TRBV2
size: .
D: .
J: TRBJ2-4

CDR3: CSVSGTANYGYTF
DNA: TGCAGCGTATCTGGGACAGCGAACTATGGCTACACCTTC
V: TRBV29-1
size: .
D: TRBD1
J: TRBJ1-2

CDR3: CASSMRENTGELFF
DNA: TGTGCCAGCAGCATGCGGGAGAACACCGGGGAGCTGTTTTTT
V: TRBV7-9
size: .
D: .
J: TRBJ2-2

CDR3: CASSLDRAYEQYF
DNA: TGTGCCAGCAGTTTGGACAGGGCCTACGAGCAGTACTTC
V: TRBV6-1
size: few
D: TRBD1
J: TRBJ2-7

CDR3: CASSRTGTQETQYF
DNA: TGTGCCAGCTCACGGACAGGGACACAAGAGACCCAGTACTTC
V: TRBV18
size: .
D: TRBD1
J: TRBJ2-5

CDR3: CASRGGRALDTQYF
DNA: TGTGCCTCTCGCGGCGGGAGGGCCTTGGATACGCAGTATTTT
V: TRBV10-3
size: few
D: TRBD2
J: TRBJ2-3

CDR3: CASSYGTGQPQHF
DNA: TGTGCCAGCAGTTACGGAACAGGGCAGCCCCAGCATTTT
V: TRBV6-6
size: .
D: .
J: TRBJ1-5

CDR3: CASSLNYATDTQYF
DNA: TGCGCCAGCAGCTTGAACTACGCCACAGATACGCAGTATTTT
V: TRBV5-1
size: .
D: .
J: TRBJ2-3

CDR3: CASSSSIGGVSTDTQYF
DNA: TGTGCCAGCTCCTCAAGTATCGGGGGAGTCAGCACAGATACGCAGTATTTT
V: TRBV27
size: few
D: .
J: TRBJ2-3

CDR3: CASSVRRTQETQYF
DNA: TGTGCCAGCAGTGTACGGAGAACCCAAGAGACCCAGTACTTC
V: TRBV2
size: .
D: .
J: TRBJ2-5

CDR3: CASSSSTGGNEKLFF
DNA: TGTGCCAGCAGTTCCTCGACAGGGGGAAATGAAAAACTGTTTTTT
V: TRBV6-6
size: .
D: TRBD1
J: TRBJ1-4

CDR3: CASSVEGDSYNEQFF
DNA: TGTGCCAGCAGCGTAGAAGGGGACTCCTACAATGAGCAGTTCTTC
V: TRBV9
size: .
D: .
J: TRBJ2-1

CDR3: CASSQAAGVAGSYNEQFF
DNA: TGTGCCAGCAGCCAAGCCGCCGGGGTAGCTGGGTCCTACAATGAGCAGTTCTTC
V: TRBV4-2
size: .
D: .
J: TRBJ2-1

CDR3: CASRDSGGDEQYF
DNA: TGTGCCAGCCGGGACTCCGGCGGAGACGAGCAGTACTTC
V: TRBV2
size: .
D: .
J: TRBJ2-7